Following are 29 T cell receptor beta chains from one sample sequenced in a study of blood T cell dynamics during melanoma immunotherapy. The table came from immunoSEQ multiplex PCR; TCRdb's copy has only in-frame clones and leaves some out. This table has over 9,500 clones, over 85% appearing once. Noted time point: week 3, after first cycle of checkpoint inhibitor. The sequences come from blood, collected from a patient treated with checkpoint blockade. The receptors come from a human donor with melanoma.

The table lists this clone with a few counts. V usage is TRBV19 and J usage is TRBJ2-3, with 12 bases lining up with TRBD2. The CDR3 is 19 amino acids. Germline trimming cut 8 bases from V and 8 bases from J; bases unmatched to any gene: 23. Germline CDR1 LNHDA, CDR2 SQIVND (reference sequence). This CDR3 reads CASGTGGPGTSGWPRTQYF. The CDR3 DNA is TGTGCCAGTGGGACGGGGGGGCCAGGGACTAGCGGGTGGCCCCGTACGCAGTATTTT.

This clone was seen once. CDR3 in DNA: TGCGCCAGCAGCCCCGGGCAGGGGGCCTCCTACGAGCAGTACTTC. Protein: CASSPGQGASYEQYF. The chain carries TRBV5-1 and TRBJ2-7; 8 bases are shared with TRBD1. The CDR3 is 15 amino acids. The ends lost 4 bases at V and 0 bases at J; junction bases unmatched: 6. Germline CDR1 reads SGHRS; CDR2 reads YFSETQ.

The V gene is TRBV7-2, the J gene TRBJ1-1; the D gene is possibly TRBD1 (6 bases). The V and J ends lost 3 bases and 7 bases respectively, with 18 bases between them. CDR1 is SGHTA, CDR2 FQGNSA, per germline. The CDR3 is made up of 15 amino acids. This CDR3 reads CASSLGGPPGIEAFF. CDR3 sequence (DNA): TGTGCCAGCAGCTTGGGGGGGCCGCCCGGCATTGAAGCTTTCTTT.

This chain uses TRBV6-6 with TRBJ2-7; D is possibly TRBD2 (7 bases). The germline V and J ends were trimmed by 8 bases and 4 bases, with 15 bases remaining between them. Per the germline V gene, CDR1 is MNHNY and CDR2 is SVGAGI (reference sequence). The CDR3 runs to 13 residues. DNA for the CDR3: TGTGCCAGCTGGTGGAAGGGGGGGTACGAGCAGTACTTC. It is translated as CASWWKGGYEQYF.

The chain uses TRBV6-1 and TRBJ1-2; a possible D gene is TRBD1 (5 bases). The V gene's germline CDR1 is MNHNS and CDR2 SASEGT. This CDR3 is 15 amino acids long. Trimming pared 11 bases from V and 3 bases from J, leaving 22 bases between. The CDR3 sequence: CAGNFGGPGDYGYTF. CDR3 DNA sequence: TGTGCCGGTAACTTTGGGGGTCCCGGGGACTATGGCTACACCTTC.

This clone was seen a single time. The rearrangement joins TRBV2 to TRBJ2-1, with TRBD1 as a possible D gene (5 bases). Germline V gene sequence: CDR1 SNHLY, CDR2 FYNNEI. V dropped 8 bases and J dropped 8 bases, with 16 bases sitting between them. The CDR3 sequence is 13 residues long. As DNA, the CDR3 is TGTGCCAGCTCCCTTTGGCGCAGGGATGAGCAGTTCTTC. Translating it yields CASSLWRRDEQFF. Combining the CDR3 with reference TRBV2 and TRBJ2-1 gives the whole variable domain EPEVTQTPSHQVTQMGQEVILRCVPISNHLYFYWYRQILGQKVEFLVSFYNNEISEKSEIFDDQFSVERPDGSNFTLKIRSTKLEDSAMYFCASSLWRRDEQFFGPGTRLTVL.

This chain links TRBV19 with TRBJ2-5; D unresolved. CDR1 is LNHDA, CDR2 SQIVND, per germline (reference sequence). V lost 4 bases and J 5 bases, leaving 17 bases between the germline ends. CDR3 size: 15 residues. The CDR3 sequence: CASSTTDTGWETQYF. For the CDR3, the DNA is TGTGCCAGTAGTACGACCGACACGGGTTGGGAGACCCAGTACTTC.

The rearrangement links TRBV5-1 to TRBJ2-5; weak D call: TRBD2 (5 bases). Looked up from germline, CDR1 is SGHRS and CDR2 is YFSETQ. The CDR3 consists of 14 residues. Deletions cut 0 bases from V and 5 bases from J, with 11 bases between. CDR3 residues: CASSLVGAGETQYF. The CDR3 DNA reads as TGCGCCAGCAGCTTGGTGGGAGCCGGGGAGACCCAGTACTTC.

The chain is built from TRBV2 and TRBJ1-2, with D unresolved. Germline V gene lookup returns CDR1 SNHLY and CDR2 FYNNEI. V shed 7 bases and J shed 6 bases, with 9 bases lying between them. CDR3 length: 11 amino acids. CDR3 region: CASIPLHGYTF. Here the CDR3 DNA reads TGTGCCAGCATTCCGTTGCATGGCTACACCTTC.

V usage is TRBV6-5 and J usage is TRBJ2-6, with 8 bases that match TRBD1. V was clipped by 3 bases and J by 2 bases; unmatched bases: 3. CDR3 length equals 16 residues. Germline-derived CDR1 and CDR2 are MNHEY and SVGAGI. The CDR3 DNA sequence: TGTGCCAGCAGTTATCAGGGGGCGGCTGGGGCCAACGTCCTGACTTTC. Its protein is CASSYQGAAGANVLTF.

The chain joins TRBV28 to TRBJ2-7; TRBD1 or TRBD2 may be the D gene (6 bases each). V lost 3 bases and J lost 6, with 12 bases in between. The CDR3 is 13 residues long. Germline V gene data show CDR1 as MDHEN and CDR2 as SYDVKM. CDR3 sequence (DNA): TGTGCCAGCAGTTTCCTAGGGGGGCGCGAGCAGTACTTC. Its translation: CASSFLGGREQYF. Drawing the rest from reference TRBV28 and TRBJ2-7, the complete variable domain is DVKVTQSSRYLVKRTGEKVFLECVQDMDHENMFWYRQDPGLGLRLIYFSYDVKMKEKGDIPEGYSVSREKKERFSLILESASTNQTSMYLCASSFLGGREQYFGPGTRLTVT.

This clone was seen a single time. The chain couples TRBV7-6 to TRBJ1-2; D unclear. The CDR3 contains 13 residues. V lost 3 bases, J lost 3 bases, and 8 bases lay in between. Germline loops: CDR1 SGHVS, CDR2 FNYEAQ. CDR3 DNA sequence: TGTGCCAGCAGCTTCGGGTTGGACTATGGCTACACCTTC. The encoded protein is CASSFGLDYGYTF.

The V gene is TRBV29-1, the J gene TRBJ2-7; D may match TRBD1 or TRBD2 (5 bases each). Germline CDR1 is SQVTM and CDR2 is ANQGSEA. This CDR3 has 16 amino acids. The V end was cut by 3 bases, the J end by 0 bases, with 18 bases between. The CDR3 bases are TGCAGCGTTGATGCGCCCGTGGGGGAGTACTCCTACGAGCAGTACTTC. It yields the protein CSVDAPVGEYSYEQYF.

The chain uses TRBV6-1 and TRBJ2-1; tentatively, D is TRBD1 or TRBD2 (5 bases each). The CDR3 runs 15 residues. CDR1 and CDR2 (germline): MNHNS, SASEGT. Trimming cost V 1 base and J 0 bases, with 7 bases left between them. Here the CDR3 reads CASSEGDVSYNEQFF. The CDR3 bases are TGTGCCAGCAGTGAAGGGGACGTCTCCTACAATGAGCAGTTCTTC.

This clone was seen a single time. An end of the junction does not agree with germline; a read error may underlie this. The CDR3 sequence is CASSPGTAFSYEQYF. The DNA of the CDR3 is TGTGCTAGCAGCCCCGGGACGGCCTTTAGCTACGAGCAGTACTTC. The V and J genes are TRBV7-7 and TRBJ2-7; D could derive from TRBD1 or TRBD2 (5 bases each). CDR1 and CDR2 (germline): SSHAT, FNYEAQ (reference sequence). CDR3 size: 15 residues.

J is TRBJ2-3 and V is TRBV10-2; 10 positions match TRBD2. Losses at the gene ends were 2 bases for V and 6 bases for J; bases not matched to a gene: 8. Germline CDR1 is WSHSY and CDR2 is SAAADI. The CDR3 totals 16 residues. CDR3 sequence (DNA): TGCGCCAGCAGTGAGGGAGCGGGAGGGCTGTCCGATACGCAGTATTTT. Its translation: CASSEGAGGLSDTQYF.

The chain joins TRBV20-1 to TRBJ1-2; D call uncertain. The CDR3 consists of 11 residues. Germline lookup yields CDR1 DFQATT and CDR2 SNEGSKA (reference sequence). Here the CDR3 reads CITRPNYGYTF. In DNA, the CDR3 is TGCATTACCAGGCCGAACTATGGCTACACCTTC.

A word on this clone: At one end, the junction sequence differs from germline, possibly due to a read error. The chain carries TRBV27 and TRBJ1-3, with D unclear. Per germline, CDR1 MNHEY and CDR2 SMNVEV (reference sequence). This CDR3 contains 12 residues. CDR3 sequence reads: CASSLIGNTTYF. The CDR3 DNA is TGTGCCAGCAGTTTGATTGGAAACACCACATATTTT.

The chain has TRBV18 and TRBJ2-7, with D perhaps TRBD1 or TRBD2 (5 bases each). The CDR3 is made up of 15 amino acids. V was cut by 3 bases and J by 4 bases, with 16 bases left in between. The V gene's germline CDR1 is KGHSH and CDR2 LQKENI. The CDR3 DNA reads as TGTGCCAGCTCACCTGCCGTCGGGGCCGGTTACGAGCAGTACTTC. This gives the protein CASSPAVGAGYEQYF.

The CDR3 DNA follows: TGTGCCAGCAGTTCGCCCAGGGGGTACACTGAAGCTTTCTTT. Its translation is CASSSPRGYTEAFF. This chain links TRBV28 with TRBJ1-1; 7 bases are a match to TRBD1. J gave up 3 bases and V 4 bases, and 5 bases lay outside the gene matches. The CDR3 is 14 residues long. Germline assignment: CDR1 MDHEN and CDR2 SYDVKM.

CDR3 region: CASGYGRGTGELFF. CDR3 nucleotide sequence: TGTGCTAGTGGGTACGGACGGGGCACCGGGGAGCTGTTTTTT. The rearrangement joins TRBV12-5 to TRBJ2-2; weak D call: TRBD2 (5 bases). V gave up 6 bases and J gave up 4 bases, with 12 bases separating them. Per germline, CDR1 LGHNT and CDR2 FRNRAP. The CDR3 length is 14 residues.

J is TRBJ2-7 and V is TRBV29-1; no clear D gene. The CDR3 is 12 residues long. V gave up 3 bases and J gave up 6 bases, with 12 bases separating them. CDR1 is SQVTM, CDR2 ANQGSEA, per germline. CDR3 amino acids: CSVEAPASEQYF. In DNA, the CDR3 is TGCAGCGTTGAGGCCCCGGCTTCCGAGCAGTACTTC.

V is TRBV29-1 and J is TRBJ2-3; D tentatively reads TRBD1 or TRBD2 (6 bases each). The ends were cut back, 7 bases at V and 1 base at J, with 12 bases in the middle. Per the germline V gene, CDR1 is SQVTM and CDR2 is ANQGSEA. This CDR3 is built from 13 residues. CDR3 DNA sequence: TGCAGCGGGGACACGGGGGGCACAGATACGCAGTATTTT. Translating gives CSGDTGGTDTQYF.

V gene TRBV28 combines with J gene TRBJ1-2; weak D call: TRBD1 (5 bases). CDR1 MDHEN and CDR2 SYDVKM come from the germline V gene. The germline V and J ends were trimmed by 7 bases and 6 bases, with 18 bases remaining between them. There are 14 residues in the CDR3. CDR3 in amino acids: CASNLYPGGDGYTF. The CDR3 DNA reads TGTGCCAGCAACCTTTATCCCGGGGGGGATGGCTACACCTTC.

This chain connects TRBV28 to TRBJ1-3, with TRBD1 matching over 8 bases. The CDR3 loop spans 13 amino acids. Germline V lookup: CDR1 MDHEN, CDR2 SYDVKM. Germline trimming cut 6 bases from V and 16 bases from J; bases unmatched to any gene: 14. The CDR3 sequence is CASRRQGIPLLYF. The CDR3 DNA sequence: TGTGCCAGCAGACGACAGGGGATCCCCCTTTTGTATTTT.

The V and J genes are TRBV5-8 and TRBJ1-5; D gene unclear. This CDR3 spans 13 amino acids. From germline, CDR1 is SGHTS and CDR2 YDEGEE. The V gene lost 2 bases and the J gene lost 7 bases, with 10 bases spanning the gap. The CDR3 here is CASSFAGRQPQHF. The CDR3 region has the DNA TGTGCCAGCAGCTTTGCTGGGCGCCAGCCCCAGCATTTT.

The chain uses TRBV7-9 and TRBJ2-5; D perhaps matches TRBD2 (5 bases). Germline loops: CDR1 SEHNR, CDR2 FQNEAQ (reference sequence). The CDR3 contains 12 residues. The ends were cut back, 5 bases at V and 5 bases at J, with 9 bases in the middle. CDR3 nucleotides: TGTGCCAGCAGCCTCTCGGGGGAGACCCAGTACTTC. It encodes CASSLSGETQYF.

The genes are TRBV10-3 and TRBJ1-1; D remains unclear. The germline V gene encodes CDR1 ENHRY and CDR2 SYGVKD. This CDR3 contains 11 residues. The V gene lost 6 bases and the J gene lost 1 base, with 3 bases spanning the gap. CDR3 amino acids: CAIRKNTEAFF. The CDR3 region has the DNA TGTGCCATCAGGAAGAACACTGAAGCTTTCTTT.

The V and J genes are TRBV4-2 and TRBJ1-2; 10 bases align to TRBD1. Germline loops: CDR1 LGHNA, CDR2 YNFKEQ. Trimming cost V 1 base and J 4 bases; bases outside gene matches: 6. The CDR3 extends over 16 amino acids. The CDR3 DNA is TGTGCCAGCAGCCAAGTATGGGACAGGGGAAGCTATGGCTACACCTTC. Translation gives CASSQVWDRGSYGYTF.